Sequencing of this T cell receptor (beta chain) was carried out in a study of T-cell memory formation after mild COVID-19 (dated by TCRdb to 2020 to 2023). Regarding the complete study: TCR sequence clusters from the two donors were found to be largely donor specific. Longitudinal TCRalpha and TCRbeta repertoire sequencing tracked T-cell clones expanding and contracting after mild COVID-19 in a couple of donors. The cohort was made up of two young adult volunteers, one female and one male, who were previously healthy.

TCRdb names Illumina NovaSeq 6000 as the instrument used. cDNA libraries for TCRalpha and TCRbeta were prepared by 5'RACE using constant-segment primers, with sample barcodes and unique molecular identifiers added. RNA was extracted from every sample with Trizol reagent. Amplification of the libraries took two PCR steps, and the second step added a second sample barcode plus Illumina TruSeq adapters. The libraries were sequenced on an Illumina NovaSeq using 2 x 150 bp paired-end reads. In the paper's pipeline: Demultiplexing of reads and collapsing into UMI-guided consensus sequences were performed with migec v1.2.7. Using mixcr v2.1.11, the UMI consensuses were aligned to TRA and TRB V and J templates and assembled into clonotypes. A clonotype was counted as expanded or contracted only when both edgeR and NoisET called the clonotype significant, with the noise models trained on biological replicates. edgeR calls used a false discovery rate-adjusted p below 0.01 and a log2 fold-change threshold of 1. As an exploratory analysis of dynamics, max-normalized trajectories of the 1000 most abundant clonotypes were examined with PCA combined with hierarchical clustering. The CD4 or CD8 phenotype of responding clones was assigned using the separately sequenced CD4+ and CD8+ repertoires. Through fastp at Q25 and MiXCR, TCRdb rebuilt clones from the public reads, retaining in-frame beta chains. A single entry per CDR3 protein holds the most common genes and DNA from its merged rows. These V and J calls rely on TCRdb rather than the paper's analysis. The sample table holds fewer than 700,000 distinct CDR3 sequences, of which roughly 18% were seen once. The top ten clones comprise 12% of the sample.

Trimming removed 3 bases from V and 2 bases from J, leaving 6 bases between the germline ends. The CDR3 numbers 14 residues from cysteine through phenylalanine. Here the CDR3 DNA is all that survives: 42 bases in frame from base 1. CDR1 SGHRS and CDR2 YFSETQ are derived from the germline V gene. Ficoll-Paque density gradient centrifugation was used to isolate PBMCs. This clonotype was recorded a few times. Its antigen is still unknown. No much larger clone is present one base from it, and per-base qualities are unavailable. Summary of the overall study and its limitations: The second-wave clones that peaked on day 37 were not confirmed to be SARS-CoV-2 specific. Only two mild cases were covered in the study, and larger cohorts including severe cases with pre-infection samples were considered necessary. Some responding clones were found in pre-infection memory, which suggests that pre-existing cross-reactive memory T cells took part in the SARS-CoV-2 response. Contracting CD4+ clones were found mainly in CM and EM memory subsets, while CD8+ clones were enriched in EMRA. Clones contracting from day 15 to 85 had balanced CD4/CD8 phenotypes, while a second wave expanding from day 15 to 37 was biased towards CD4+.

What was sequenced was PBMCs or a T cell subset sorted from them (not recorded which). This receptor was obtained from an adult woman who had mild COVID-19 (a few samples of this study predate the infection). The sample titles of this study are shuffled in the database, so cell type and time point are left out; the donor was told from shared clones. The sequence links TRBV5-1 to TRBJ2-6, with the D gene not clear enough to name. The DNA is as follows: TGCGCCAGCAGCTCCCTAACTGGGGCCAACGTCCTGACTTTC. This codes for CASSSLTGANVLTF.